This passage covers 6 T cell receptor beta chains from one sample sequenced in a study of blood T cell repertoires in COVID-19. Assay: immunoSEQ multiplex PCR; the TCRdb copy retains only in-frame clones and omits some. The sample carries a few hundred thousand clones, 85% to 90% recorded once. Sequencing was carried out using peripheral blood. These receptors came from a woman aged 25 to 39 with COVID-19, enrolled during active disease.

V is TRBV25-1 and J is TRBJ2-5; 7 bases line up with TRBD2. The CDR3 spans 13 residues. V lost 2 bases and J lost 5; bases outside the gene matches: 2. Germline V CDR1 and CDR2: MGHDK, SYGVNS. The CDR3 coding sequence is TGTGCCAGCAGTGAAGGGGGGGTGGAGACCCAGTACTTC. This encodes CASSEGGVETQYF.

This clone was seen once. The V call is TRBV11-2, the J call TRBJ2-5, with D tentatively TRBD1 (6 bases). The CDR3 sequence is 15 residues long. Trimming cost V 4 bases and J 5 bases, with 17 bases left between them. The germline V gene encodes CDR1 SGHAT and CDR2 FQNNGV. CDR3 nucleotide sequence: TGTGCCAGCAGCTCCGCCCCGGACAGTGGGGAGACCCAGTACTTC. Amino acid sequence: CASSSAPDSGETQYF.

The chain is built from TRBV7-8 and TRBJ1-2; the D is unclear. CDR1 and CDR2 (germline): SGHVS, FQNEAQ. This CDR3 contains 14 residues. V was trimmed by 5 bases and J by 1 base, leaving 11 bases between them. The CDR3 loop is CASSPTLINYGYTF. The DNA for the CDR3 is TGTGCCAGCAGCCCCACCCTAATTAACTATGGCTACACCTTC.

This chain joins TRBV6-5 and TRBJ2-4; TRBD1 matches 9 bases. V shed 5 bases and J 7 bases; nucleotides not matched to a gene: 6. Germline V gene data show CDR1 as MNHEY and CDR2 as SVGAGI. The CDR3 runs 14 residues. This chain's CDR3 is CASSTTGGANIQYF. CDR3 in DNA: TGTGCCAGCAGTACAACAGGGGGCGCGAACATTCAGTACTTC.

The J gene is TRBJ2-7, the V gene TRBV21-1; the DNA was not used to check the table's D call, TRBD1. TRBV21-1 is a listed pseudogene. The CDR3 length is 14 residues. The CDR3, as DNA: TGTGCCAGCAGCAAAAAGGACATACTCTACGAGCAGTACGTC. Translation: CASSKKDILYEQYV.

The chain recombines TRBV19 with TRBJ2-7, with 7 positions matching TRBD1. The CDR3 runs to 14 residues. Trimming cost V 7 bases and J 2 bases; bases outside gene matches: 8. The V gene's germline CDR1 is LNHDA and CDR2 SQIVND (reference sequence). The CDR3 DNA reads as TGTGCCAGTACCCTGACAGGGAATACCTACGAGCAGTACTTC. It translates to CASTLTGNTYEQYF. Using reference TRBV19 and TRBJ2-7 for the parts outside the CDR3, the full variable domain is DGGITQSPKYLFRKEGQNVTLSCEQNLNHDAMYWYRQDPGQGLRLIYYSQIVNDFQKGDIAEGYSVSREKKESFPLTVTSAQKNPTAFYLCASTLTGNTYEQYFGPGTRLTVT.